The clone carrying this TCR beta chain was picked up many times. Its cognate antigen is unknown. The entry originates in a study of response to subunit inactivated influenza vaccine. Study-level findings and limits: Authors suggested each seasonal flu vaccination may recruit only limited numbers of new T cells.

Using its own MiXCR run on the RT-PCR reads, TCRdb lists one record per CDR3 protein. The sample has approximately 290,000 distinct CDR3 sequences, over 20% seen once. This CDR3 is 13 amino acids long. V was shortened by 8 bases and J by 0 bases, with 10 bases between the two germline ends. Germline V gives CDR1 MRHNA, CDR2 SNTAGT. This TCR came from a man aged 50-75 years who received an inactivated influenza vaccine. The chain recombines TRBV6-4 with TRBJ1-1; D uncertain. The starting material was PBMCs from blood, obtained about 20 months after vaccination. The CDR3 protein is CASGLGMNTEAFF. Here the CDR3 DNA reads TGTGCCAGCGGATTGGGGATGAACACTGAAGCTTTCTTT.